Listed below are T cell receptor beta chains from one sample, sequenced in a study of shared clonotypes between healthy human individuals. Clones were read by immunoSEQ multiplex PCR, and TCRdb kept only the in-frame ones, dropping some. The repertoire has around 2,000,000 clones, 85% to 95% of them found once; the top ten carry 0.13%. Sequenced: naive CD4+ T cells sorted from blood. The receptors come from a man aged 18 to 29 in good health. Both conserved end residues are part of each CDR3. The order of the fields is V gene, J gene, D gene, clone size, CDR3 DNA, CDR3 protein. The D gene is left open where the match is weak. Clone size is stated in some rows and not others, as once, few, many or a class when expanded.

V: TRBV5-1; J: TRBJ2-1; D: -; size: -; DNA: TGCGCCAGCAGCTTGCAGGGGTATGAGCAGTTCTTC; CDR3: CASSLQGYEQFF
V: TRBV2; J: TRBJ1-5; D: -; size: once; DNA: TGTGCCAGCAGTGCTGACGTTCAGCCCCAGCATTTT; CDR3: CASSADVQPQHF
V: TRBV29-1; J: TRBJ2-3; D: TRBD2; size: -; DNA: TGCAGCGTTGGTACCGCGGGAGGGGCAGATACGCAGTATTTT; CDR3: CSVGTAGGADTQYF
V: TRBV5-1; J: TRBJ1-1; D: TRBD1; size: -; DNA: TGCGCCAGCAGTGTGGACAGGGGGCCTGAAGCTTTCTTT; CDR3: CASSVDRGPEAFF
V: TRBV5-1; J: TRBJ1-5; D: -; size: -; DNA: TGCGCCAGCAGCTTGTCAACTGGGAGCAATCAGCCCCAGCATTTT; CDR3: CASSLSTGSNQPQHF
V: TRBV6-5; J: TRBJ2-2; D: TRBD1; size: -; DNA: TGTGCCACCGAACGGGGACAGGGGAACACCGGGGAGCTGTTTTTT; CDR3: CATERGQGNTGELFF
V: TRBV2; J: TRBJ1-4; D: -; size: -; DNA: TGTGCCAGCAGTGGGCAGGGGCCGCCTAATGAAAAACTGTTTTTT; CDR3: CASSGQGPPNEKLFF
V: TRBV5-4; J: TRBJ2-7; D: -; size: -; DNA: TGTGCCAGCAGCGAGGACGGCCCCAGCTCCTACGAGCAGTACTTC; CDR3: CASSEDGPSSYEQYF
V: TRBV9; J: TRBJ2-3; D: TRBD2; size: -; DNA: TGTGCCAGCAGCTCTTCCGGACTAGTGACAGATACGCAGTATTTT; CDR3: CASSSSGLVTDTQYF
V: TRBV5-4; J: TRBJ2-7; D: -; size: -; DNA: TGTGCCAGCAGCTTGGCCGGACTCAGCTCCTACGAGCAGTACTTC; CDR3: CASSLAGLSSYEQYF
V: TRBV28; J: TRBJ1-6; D: -; size: -; DNA: TGTGCCAGCAGTCCCCCCCAGGGGATGAATAATTCACCCCTCCACTTT; CDR3: CASSPPQGMNNSPLHF
V: TRBV7-9; J: TRBJ1-1; D: -; size: -; DNA: TGTGCCAGTAGTATGGAAGGCCCCCCGAACACTGAAGCTTTCTTT; CDR3: CASSMEGPPNTEAFF
V: TRBV11-2; J: TRBJ2-1; D: -; size: once; DNA: TGTGCCAGCAGCTTGGACTACATGACGCCCGGGTTCTTC; CDR3: CASSLDYMTPGFF
V: TRBV5-1; J: TRBJ1-3; D: -; size: -; DNA: TGCGCCAGCAGCTTGAACAGTGACTCTGGAAACACCATATATTTT; CDR3: CASSLNSDSGNTIYF
V: TRBV7-8; J: TRBJ1-2; D: -; size: -; DNA: TGTGCCAGCAGCTTTTTCCGGGACTATGGCTACACCTTC; CDR3: CASSFFRDYGYTF
V: TRBV21-1; J: TRBJ2-3; D: -; size: few; DNA: TGTGCCAGCAGCAAAAGATCACGGAGGGGGAGCACAGATACGCAGTATTTT; CDR3: CASSKRSRRGSTDTQYF
V: TRBV30; J: TRBJ1-1; D: -; size: -; DNA: TGTGCCTGGAGTCAGATGAACACTGAAGCTTTCTTT; CDR3: CAWSQMNTEAFF
V: TRBV5-4; J: TRBJ2-7; D: -; size: once; DNA: TGTGCCAGCAGCTTGTTTTTGGGTCCCTACGAGCAGTACTTC; CDR3: CASSLFLGPYEQYF
V: TRBV5-3; J: TRBJ2-1; D: -; size: -; DNA: TGTGCCAGGGGTAGCTCAGCCAGGGACAATGAGCAGTTCTTC; CDR3: CARGSSARDNEQFF
V: TRBV7-9; J: TRBJ1-6; D: -; size: once; DNA: TGTGCCAGCAGCTTAGCGTTGGGGGTTTCACCCCTCCACTTT; CDR3: CASSLALGVSPLHF
V: TRBV5-6; J: TRBJ2-7; D: -; size: -; DNA: TGTGCCAGCAGCTTAAGGCAGTATTACGAGCAGTACTTC; CDR3: CASSLRQYYEQYF
V: TRBV11-3; J: TRBJ2-1; D: -; size: -; DNA: TGTGCCAGCAGCTTAGGGGGCGGGGTCTCCTACAATGAGCAGTTCTTC; CDR3: CASSLGGGVSYNEQFF
V: TRBV10-1; J: TRBJ1-6; D: -; size: -; DNA: TGCGCCAGCAGGAAGGGAAGGCAGGCTGCACCCCTCCACTTT; CDR3: CASRKGRQAAPLHF
V: TRBV2; J: TRBJ1-1; D: -; size: -; DNA: TGTGCCAGCAGCCAGGAGGGGTTGAACACTGAAGCTTTCTTT; CDR3: CASSQEGLNTEAFF
V: TRBV2; J: TRBJ1-2; D: -; size: once; DNA: TGTGCCAGCAGCGGAACGACGGGGGGCTACACCTTC; CDR3: CASSGTTGGYTF
V: TRBV19; J: TRBJ2-3; D: -; size: -; DNA: TGTGCCAGTAGTAGGGCAGACATTACAGATACGCAGTATTTT; CDR3: CASSRADITDTQYF
V: TRBV27; J: TRBJ2-7; D: TRBD2; size: once; DNA: TGTGCCAGCAGGAAGGGACTAGCGGGGCCCTACGAGCAGTACTTC; CDR3: CASRKGLAGPYEQYF
V: TRBV9; J: TRBJ2-6; D: -; size: -; DNA: TGTGCCAGCAGTCCTTCTCTCTCTGGGGCCAACGTCCTGACTTTC; CDR3: CASSPSLSGANVLTF
V: TRBV5-1; J: TRBJ2-3; D: -; size: -; DNA: TGCGCCAGCAGCTCCGGGGACTGGTATAGCACAGATACGCAGTATTTT; CDR3: CASSSGDWYSTDTQYF
V: TRBV5-1; J: TRBJ1-1; D: -; size: -; DNA: TGCGCCAGCAGTAGAAACTTCAACACTGAAGCTTTCTTT; CDR3: CASSRNFNTEAFF
V: TRBV7-9; J: TRBJ2-1; D: -; size: -; DNA: TGTGCCAGCAGCCTATTAGGGGGGAAAAGCTCCTACAATGAGCAGTTCTTC; CDR3: CASSLLGGKSSYNEQFF
V: TRBV5-4; J: TRBJ1-5; D: -; size: -; DNA: TGTGCCATCAGCGATGGGGGGGCGTCAAGCAATCAGCCCCAGCATTTT; CDR3: CAISDGGASSNQPQHF
V: TRBV7-2; J: TRBJ2-1; D: -; size: -; DNA: TGTGCCAGCAGACCCAAACTTCTGACTGAGCAGTTCTTC; CDR3: CASRPKLLTEQFF